The present TCR beta chain was sequenced within a study of regulatory T cells in long-lasting Graves disease. At the level of the study: Over 5 years of antithyroid drugs with positive TSH receptor antibodies was taken to mean persistent Graves' disease.

The time point is: persistent/refractory GD, antithyroid drugs over 5 years with positive TRAb. The TCR library used RNA extracted from PBMCs. This clonotype turned up a few times. Its antigen is currently unknown. V was trimmed by 0 bases and J by 9 bases, leaving 6 bases between them. This CDR3 region has 12 residues. Germline V CDR1 and CDR2: MNHEY, SVGEGT. Overall study findings and caveats: Persistent Graves' patients possessed reduced TCR diversity relative to recently diagnosed ones. Persistent disease favored TRBV28, TRBJ1-2 and TRBJ2-5.

With iRepertoire HTBI primers and Arm-PCR of CDR3 regions, TCR beta libraries were built. Original processing methods: Samples revealed 62 TRBV and 11 to 15 TRBJ segments. TCRdb reprocessed the multiplex PCR reads with MiXCR, giving one entry per CDR3 protein. For this entry, the V and J calls and clone size follow TCRdb and not the study's own pipeline. The sample lists hundreds of thousands of distinct CDR3 sequences, approximately 23% occurring once. The chain couples TRBV6-2 or TRBV6-3 to TRBJ2-1; D gene unclear. This clonotype was obtained from a female donor with Graves disease. This sample comprised peripheral blood mononuclear cells (PBMCs), obtained when the disease was refractory, from a patient treated with antithyroid drugs. The CDR3 DNA sequence: TGTGCCAGCAGTTACTCTTGGATTGAGCAGTTCTTC. Protein sequence: CASSYSWIEQFF.